This T cell receptor beta chain was recorded in a study of cytomegalovirus exposure and HLA in healthy donors (dated by TCRdb to between 2016 and 2019). In terms of the full investigation: An earlier analysis of roughly 570 of the donors reported 276 Gb of sequence data and around 120 million unique TCR beta sequences obtained from around 190 million T cells. Approximately 300 gigabases of sequencing data and 75 million to 85 million unique TCR sequences made up an early release that covered approximately 700 HLA-typed donors. Of the roughly 400 genotyped donors, around 81% fell in the genetic ancestry cluster associated with self-reported Caucasian donors. The aim of the study was to test whether cataloging public T cell receptors could identify signatures of past pathogen exposure. The study used immunosequencing to profile the T cell repertoires of more than 650 subjects and linked those repertoires to cytomegalovirus serostatus. Along with the approximately 700-subject first cohort, a separate validation cohort of more than 90 different subjects was used. The study combined high-throughput TCR immunosequencing, statistical association of individual TCRs with disease status, and machine learning to predict cytomegalovirus infection status. To study patterns of TCR occurrence, a later analysis re-analyzed previously published TCR beta repertoires from 650 to 750 donors and added high-resolution HLA genotyping. In the later analysis, no new phenotypic data were used to find candidate immune exposures; instead, reliance was placed on TCR beta sequences and their occurrence across donors. In an earlier analysis of roughly 600 of the donors, high-throughput TCR beta sequencing was used to judge whether each TCR beta V gene segment behaved as functional or pseudogenic. Donor age, sex, ethnicity and CMV serostatus were compiled alongside the repertoire data. In a later genetic analysis, genome-wide SNP genotypes for 398 of the 666 donors were used, and that subset was treated as a discovery cohort. All discovery cohort repertoires had been generated on a single sequencing platform. Both class I and class II loci were covered by HLA typing, at four-digit resolution. The number of typed donors differed by locus: roughly 620-640 for A, B, C, DRB1 and DQB1; approximately 520 for DQA1; 606 for DPA1; and some 450 for DPB1. Because of strong linkage in the cohort, a handful of DR-DQ haplotypes were treated as single units for association and clustering. On average, over 200,000 unique TCR beta nucleotide sequences were sequenced per donor among 398 genotyped donors of the cohort, with about 19% of those sequences being non-productive. Overall results and qualifications from the work: In a later analysis, TCR association rates were found to vary across HLA loci, with the most associated TCRs seen for DRB1 alleles and the fewest for HLA-C alleles. Presence/absence analyses assumed roughly uniform sequencing depth across donors, an assumption that may not hold. Strong co-occurrence of HLA alleles, especially DR and DQ, made assigning TCR associations to individual alleles difficult. A later analysis found that most CMV-associated TCR beta chains appeared HLA-restricted, with HLA associations seemingly driven largely by CMV exposure. Approximately 18 rarely observed V segments, including chromosome 9 orphons, were excluded from the earlier analysis of some 590 of the donors because counts were too low. Only TCR beta chains were sequenced in this cohort, and the absence of alpha or paired-chain data limited detectable features. HLA typing was unavailable for some donors at each locus, so association tests used only the typed subset. V-gene and J-gene trimming of TCR beta chains was associated with a missense DCLRE1C variant in a later genetic analysis, and the association was replicated in an independent cohort. According to a later analysis, parvovirus B19, influenza, CMV and Epstein-Barr virus appeared linked to several top co-occurrence clusters. According to the authors, the approach could potentially be generalized to other disease states and immunological phenotypes. Because the 87-base-pair reads could not distinguish some IMGT-functional V segments, including TRBV6-2 and TRBV6-3, those segments were excluded. Correlated functional status among segregating V segments might reflect linkage disequilibrium, but an unknown experimental factor could not be ruled out. At a false discovery rate of 0.05, a later analysis linked under 20,000 TCR beta sequences to specific HLA alleles. A further reported finding was that TCR beta sequences accurately predicted the HLA-A and HLA-B alleles for most subjects in the first cohort. A total of fewer than 200 TCR beta chains were listed by the study as associated with cytomegalovirus. A later analysis found that HLA-associated TCR beta chains were more clonally expanded and had lower generation probabilities than equally common non-associated chains. The sequencing pipeline was judged likely to have produced a cluster of highly shared sequence variants as a technical artifact. For the cohort, immune exposure information was limited to CMV serostatus. In an earlier analysis of several hundred of the donors, most TCR beta V segments were observed in productive rearrangements about 87% or about 30% of the time, broadly matching IMGT annotations. In vitro tests confirmed that a few of the cytomegalovirus-associated TCR beta chains recognize cytomegalovirus antigens. Across donors, most TCR sequences were observed very rarely, whereas some public TCRs were present in many individuals. Cytomegalovirus status was reported to be diagnosed by the classifier with high specificity and sensitivity in both the original and validation cohorts. A later genetic analysis reported fewer N-insertions in productive TCRs among donors in an Asian-associated ancestry cluster than the roughly 620-donor mean.

The cohort was made up of hundreds of healthy bone marrow donors. At the time of sampling, every cohort member was nominally healthy, though immune exposures that went unrecorded were likely present. The donor tested CMV seronegative, placing the donor among the 352 seronegative members of the cohort. A peripheral blood sample was collected from each donor, and TCR beta sequencing was performed on peripheral blood mononuclear cells. Genomic DNA was extracted from the blood cell samples with the Qiagen DNeasy Blood Extraction Kit. Including the terminal cysteine and phenylalanine, the CDR3 comprises 17 residues. This entry keeps only the CDR3 DNA: 51 bases, framed from base 1. For this chain, trimming is 5 bases at the V end and 3 bases at the J end, and the number of junction bases without a gene match is 12. From a lookup of the germline V gene, CDR1 and CDR2 are SGHTA and FQGNSA. The receptor library was made with the immunoSEQ multiplex PCR assay. For the multiplex PCR, a mixture combining 60 forward primers for TCR Vbeta segments and 13 reverse primers for TCR Jbeta segments was used. Amplification of the CDR3 region of rearranged TCR beta genes was performed with a multiplex PCR assay on genomic DNA. The Illumina HiSeq System was used to sequence the amplified TCR beta libraries as 87-base-pair reads. In the paper's pipeline: In a later analysis, some 80 million unique TCR beta chains were counted across the 666 repertoires, and roughly 11 million of these chains were shared by at least two donors. To remove PCR and sequencing errors, raw reads were error-corrected and collapsed into unique sequences using a nearest-neighbor algorithm that merged closely related sequences. V, D and J gene segments were assigned by aligning CDR3 sequences to IMGT reference sequences. For a sequence to be retained, a match of at least six nucleotides to both a V gene segment and a J gene segment was required. Rearrangements were called productive when the CDR3 lacked stop codons and stayed in frame with V and J; all others were non-productive. Following IMGT convention, CDR3 was defined as the stretch from the second conserved V-encoded cysteine to the conserved J-encoded phenylalanine. The earlier analysis of fewer than 700 of the donors excluded sequences that lacked an unambiguous match to a single V gene segment. In an earlier analysis of approximately 610 of the donors, V segments were called functional above 56.7% productive rearrangements and were called segregating when the between-donor standard deviation exceeded 5%. A statistical classification framework was built to diagnose cytomegalovirus status from the catalog of TCR beta chain sequences. In a later analysis, V and J genes were assigned by comparing TCR nucleotide sequences against IMGT/GENE-DB human TR gene sequences. Using the TCRdist pipeline, a later analysis assigned CDR3 sequences along with most-parsimonious VDJ recombination scenarios. In a later analysis, every TCR beta chain was defined by the combination of its CDR3 amino acid sequence and its V-gene family, and reads without a unique V-gene family were dropped. In a later analysis, some 600 highly shared, low-generation-probability nucleotide sequences were removed to address suspected cross-contamination and a sequencing artifact. For each public chain, a later analysis derived a clonal expansion index from normalized ranks of inferred template counts within each repertoire. Generation probabilities in a later analysis came from a VDJ recombination model fitted to out-of-frame rearrangements, and those results were checked against IGoR. Hypergeometric tests were used in a later analysis to score TCR-TCR, TCR-HLA and TCR-CMV co-occurrence, with a repertoire-size bias correction applied to the TCR pairs. False discovery rates were estimated in a later analysis by permuting HLA or CMV assignments 20 times. In a later analysis, co-occurring TCRs were grouped using DBSCAN, with TCRdist sequence similarity added in when clustering inside HLA-allele-positive subsets. For co-occurrence clustering, repertoires with fewer than 30,000 or more than 120,000 public chains were excluded, along with several repertoires with anomalous nucleotide sharing. TCRdb took this table from immuneACCESS and kept in-frame rearrangements with V and J called. Such tables lack part of the clones; where checked against another copy, unresolved V genes explain under half of the gap, and the rest is unexplained. V and J calls and clone size are those listed in that table; D and trimming were worked out from the DNA. The sample contains over 150,000 clones, about 81% of them found a single time. 2% to 2.5% of the sample goes to the ten largest clones.

A word on this clone: This receptor's antigen is unknown. No qualities accompany the bases; no much larger clone lies one base away.

This sequence uses TRBV7-2 and TRBJ1-5; a stretch of 8 junction bases matches TRBD1. What was sequenced was PBMCs. The sequence was obtained from a woman in her 30s in good health and CMV-seronegative. The CDR3 here reads CASSAQGALSYNQPQHF. The DNA sequence is TGTGCCAGCAGCGCCCAGGGGGCGCTGTCCTACAATCAGCCCCAGCATTTT. Here the CDR3 is joined to the reference TRBV7-2 and TRBJ1-5 genes, and the full variable domain is: GAGVSQSPSNKVTEKGKDVELRCDPISGHTALYWYRQSLGQGLEFLIYFQGNSAPDKSGLPSDRFSAERTGGSVSTLTIQRTQQEDSAVYLCASSAQGALSYNQPQHFGDGTRLSIL.